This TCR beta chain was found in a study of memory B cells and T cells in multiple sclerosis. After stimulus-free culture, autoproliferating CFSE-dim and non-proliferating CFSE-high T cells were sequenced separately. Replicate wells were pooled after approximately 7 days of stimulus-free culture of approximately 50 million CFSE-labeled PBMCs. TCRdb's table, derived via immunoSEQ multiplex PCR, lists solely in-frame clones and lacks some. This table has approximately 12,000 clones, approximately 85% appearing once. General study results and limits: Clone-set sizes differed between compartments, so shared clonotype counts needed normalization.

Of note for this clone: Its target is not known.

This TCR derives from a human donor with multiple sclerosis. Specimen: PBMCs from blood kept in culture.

The CDR3, as DNA: TGTGCCAGCACTTACCGGGACAGGGGCTACGAGCAGTACTTC. Encoded protein: CASTYRDRGYEQYF. This chain links TRBV28 with TRBJ2-7; 10 bases are shared with TRBD1. Germline V gene sequence: CDR1 MDHEN, CDR2 SYDVKM. The CDR3 spans 14 residues. With V trimmed by 7 bases and J by 3 bases, 6 bases remained unmatched.